This paragraph reports one T cell receptor beta chain. Its antigen is as yet unknown. This sample is drawn from a study of cytotoxic CD8 clonotypes in ibrutinib-treated CLL. Profiling relied on immunoSEQ multiplex PCR, and the TCRdb table lists in-frame clones only, not all of them. The repertoire holds 40,000 to 60,000 clones, with around 53% as singletons. Study results and limitations: With treatment, public clonotypes, which were uncommon, either contracted or remained stable. Higher clonality was seen at ibrutinib response and a return toward baseline at progression.

Germline V CDR1 and CDR2: SGHDT, YYEEEE. Deletions cut 4 bases from V and 9 bases from J, with 11 bases between. CDR3 length: 12 amino acids. The TCR sequence derives from a human donor with chronic lymphocytic leukemia. The rearrangement uses TRBV5-6 and TRBJ2-1; D ambiguous. Sequenced here: PBMCs, sampled after 12 months of ibrutinib treatment. The CDR3 loop reads CASSLPSSEQFF. The CDR3 DNA reads TGTGCCAGCAGCCTCCCAAGCAGTGAGCAGTTCTTC. The variable domain in full, completed from reference TRBV5-6 and TRBJ2-1, reads DAGVTQSPTHLIKTRGQQVTLRCSPKSGHDTVSWYQQALGQGPQFIFQYYEEEERQRGNFPDRFSGHQFPNYSSELNVNALLLGDSALYLCASSLPSSEQFFGPGTRLTVL.